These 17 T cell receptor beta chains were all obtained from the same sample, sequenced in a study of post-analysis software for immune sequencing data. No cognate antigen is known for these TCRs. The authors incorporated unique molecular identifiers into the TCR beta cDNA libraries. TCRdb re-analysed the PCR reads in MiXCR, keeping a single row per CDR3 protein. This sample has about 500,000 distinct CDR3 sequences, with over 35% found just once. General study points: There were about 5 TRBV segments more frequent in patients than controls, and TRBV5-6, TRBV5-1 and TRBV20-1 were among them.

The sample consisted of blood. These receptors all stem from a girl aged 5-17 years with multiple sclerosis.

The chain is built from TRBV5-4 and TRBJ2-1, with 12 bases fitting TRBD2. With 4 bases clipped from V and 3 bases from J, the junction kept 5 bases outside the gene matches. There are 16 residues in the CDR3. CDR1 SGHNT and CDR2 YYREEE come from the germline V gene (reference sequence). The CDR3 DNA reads TGTGCCAGCAGCCCGACTAGCGGGAGAGTCTACAATGAGCAGTTCTTC. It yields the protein CASSPTSGRVYNEQFF.

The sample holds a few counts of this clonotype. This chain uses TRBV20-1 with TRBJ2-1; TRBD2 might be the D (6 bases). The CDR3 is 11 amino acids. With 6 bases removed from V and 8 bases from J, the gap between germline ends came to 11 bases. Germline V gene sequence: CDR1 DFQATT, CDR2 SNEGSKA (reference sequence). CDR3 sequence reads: CSATSTDEQFF. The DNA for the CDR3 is TGCAGTGCGACTAGTACGGATGAGCAGTTCTTC.

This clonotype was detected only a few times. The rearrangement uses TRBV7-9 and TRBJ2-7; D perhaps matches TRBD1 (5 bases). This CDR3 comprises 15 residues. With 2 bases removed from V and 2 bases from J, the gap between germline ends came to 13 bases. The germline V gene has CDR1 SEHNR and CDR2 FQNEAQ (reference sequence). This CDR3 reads CASSLSRKGTYEQYF. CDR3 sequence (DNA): TGTGCCAGCAGCTTAAGCAGAAAGGGGACCTACGAGCAGTACTTC.

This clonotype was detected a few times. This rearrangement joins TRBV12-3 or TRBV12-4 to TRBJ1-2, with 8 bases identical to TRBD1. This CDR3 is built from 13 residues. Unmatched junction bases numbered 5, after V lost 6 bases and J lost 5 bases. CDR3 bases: TGTGCCAGCAGCATACAGGGGGGGTATGGCTACACCTTC. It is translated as CASSIQGGYGYTF.

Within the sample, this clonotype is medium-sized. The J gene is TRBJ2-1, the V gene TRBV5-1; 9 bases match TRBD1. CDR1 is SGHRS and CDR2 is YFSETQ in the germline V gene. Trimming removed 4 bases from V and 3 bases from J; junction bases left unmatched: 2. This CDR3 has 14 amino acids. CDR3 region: CASSLTGGYNEQFF. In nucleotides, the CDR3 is TGCGCCAGCAGCCTGACAGGGGGCTACAATGAGCAGTTCTTC.

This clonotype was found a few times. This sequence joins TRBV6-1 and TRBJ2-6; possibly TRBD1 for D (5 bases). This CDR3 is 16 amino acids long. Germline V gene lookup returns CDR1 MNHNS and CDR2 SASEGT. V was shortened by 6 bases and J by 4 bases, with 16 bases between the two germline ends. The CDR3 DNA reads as TGTGCCAGCAGGGACACCATTTCGCCCGGGGCCAACGTCCTGACTTTC. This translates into CASRDTISPGANVLTF.

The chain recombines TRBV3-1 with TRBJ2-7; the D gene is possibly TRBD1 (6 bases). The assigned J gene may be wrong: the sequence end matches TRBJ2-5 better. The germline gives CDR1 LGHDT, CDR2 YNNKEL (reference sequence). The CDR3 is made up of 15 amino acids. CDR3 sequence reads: CASSPLEGDGETQYF. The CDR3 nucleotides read TGTGCCAGCAGCCCCCTCGAGGGGGACGGGGAGACCCAGTACTTC.

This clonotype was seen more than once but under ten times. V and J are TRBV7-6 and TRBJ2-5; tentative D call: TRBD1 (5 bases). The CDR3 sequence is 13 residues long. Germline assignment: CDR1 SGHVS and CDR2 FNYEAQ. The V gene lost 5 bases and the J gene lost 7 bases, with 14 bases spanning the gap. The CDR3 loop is CASSITGSGTQYF. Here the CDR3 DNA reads TGTGCCAGCAGCATTACAGGTTCAGGGACCCAGTACTTC. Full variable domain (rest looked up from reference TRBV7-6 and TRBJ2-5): GAGVSQSPRYKVTKRGQDVALRCDPISGHVSLYWYRQALGQGPEFLTYFNYEAQQDKSGLPNDRFSAERPEGSISTLTIQRTEQRDSAMYRCASSITGSGTQYFGPGTRLLVL.

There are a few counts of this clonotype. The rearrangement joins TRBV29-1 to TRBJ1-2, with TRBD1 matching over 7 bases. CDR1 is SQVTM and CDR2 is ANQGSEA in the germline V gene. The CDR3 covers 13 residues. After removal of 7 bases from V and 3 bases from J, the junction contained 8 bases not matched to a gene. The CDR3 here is CSAPPGTDYGYTF. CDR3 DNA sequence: TGCAGCGCCCCACCCGGGACAGACTATGGCTACACCTTC.

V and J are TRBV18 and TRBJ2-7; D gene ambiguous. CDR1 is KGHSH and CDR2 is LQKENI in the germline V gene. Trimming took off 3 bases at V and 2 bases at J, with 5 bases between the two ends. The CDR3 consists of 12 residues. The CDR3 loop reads CASSPTPYEQYF. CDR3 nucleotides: TGTGCCAGCTCACCTACCCCCTACGAGCAGTACTTC.

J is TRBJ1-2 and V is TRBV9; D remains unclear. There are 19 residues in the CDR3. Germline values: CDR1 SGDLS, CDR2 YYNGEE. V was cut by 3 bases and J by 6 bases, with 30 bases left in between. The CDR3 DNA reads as TGTGCCAGCAGCGCAAAGCTGGCTCCAAGGGCGATAGAAAAAGATGGCTACACCTTC. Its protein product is CASSAKLAPRAIEKDGYTF.

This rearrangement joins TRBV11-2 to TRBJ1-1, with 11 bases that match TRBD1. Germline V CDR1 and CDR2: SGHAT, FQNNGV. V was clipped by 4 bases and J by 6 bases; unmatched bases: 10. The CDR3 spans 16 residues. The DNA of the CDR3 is TGTGCCAGCAGCTGGGGGGGGACAGGGGGATCGTCTGAAGCTTTCTTT. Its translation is CASSWGGTGGSSEAFF.

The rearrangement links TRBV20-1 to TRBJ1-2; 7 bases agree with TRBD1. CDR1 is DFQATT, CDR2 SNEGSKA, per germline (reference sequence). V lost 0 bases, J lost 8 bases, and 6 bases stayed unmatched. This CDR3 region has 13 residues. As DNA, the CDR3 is TGCAGTGCTAGAGATACAGGGGCTGAGGGCTACACCTTC. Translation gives CSARDTGAEGYTF.

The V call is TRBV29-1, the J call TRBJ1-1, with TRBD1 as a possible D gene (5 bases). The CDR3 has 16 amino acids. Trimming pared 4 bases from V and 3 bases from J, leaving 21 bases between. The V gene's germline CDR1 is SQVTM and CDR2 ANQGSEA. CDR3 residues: CSVGRWDSMRDTEAFF. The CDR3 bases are TGCAGCGTTGGCCGATGGGACTCAATGAGGGACACTGAAGCTTTCTTT.

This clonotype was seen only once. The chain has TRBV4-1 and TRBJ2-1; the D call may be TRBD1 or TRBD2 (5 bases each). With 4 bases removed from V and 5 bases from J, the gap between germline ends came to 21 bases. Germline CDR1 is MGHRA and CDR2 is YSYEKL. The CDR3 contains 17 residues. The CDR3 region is CASSPRRGTGPNNEQFF. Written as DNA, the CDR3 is TGCGCCAGCAGCCCCAGACGGGGCACGGGCCCGAACAATGAGCAGTTCTTC.

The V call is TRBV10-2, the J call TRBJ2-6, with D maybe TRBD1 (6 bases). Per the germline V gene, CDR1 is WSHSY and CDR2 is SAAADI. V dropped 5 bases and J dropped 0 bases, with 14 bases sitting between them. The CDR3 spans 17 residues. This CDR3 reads CASSRAGVYSGANVLTF. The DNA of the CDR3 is TGCGCCAGCAGTAGGGCAGGGGTTTACTCTGGGGCCAACGTCCTGACTTTC.

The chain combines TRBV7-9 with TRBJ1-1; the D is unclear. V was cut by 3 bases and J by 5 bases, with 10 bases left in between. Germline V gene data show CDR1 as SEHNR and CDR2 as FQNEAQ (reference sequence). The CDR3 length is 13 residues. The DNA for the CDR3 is TGTGCCAGCAGCTTGGATGGGAGGACTGAAGCTTTCTTT. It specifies CASSLDGRTEAFF. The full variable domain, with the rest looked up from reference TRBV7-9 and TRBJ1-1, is DTGVSQNPRHKITKRGQNVTFRCDPISEHNRLYWYRQTLGQGPEFLTYFQNEAQLEKSRLLSDRFSAERPKGSFSTLEIQRTEQGDSAMYLCASSLDGRTEAFFGQGTRLTVV.